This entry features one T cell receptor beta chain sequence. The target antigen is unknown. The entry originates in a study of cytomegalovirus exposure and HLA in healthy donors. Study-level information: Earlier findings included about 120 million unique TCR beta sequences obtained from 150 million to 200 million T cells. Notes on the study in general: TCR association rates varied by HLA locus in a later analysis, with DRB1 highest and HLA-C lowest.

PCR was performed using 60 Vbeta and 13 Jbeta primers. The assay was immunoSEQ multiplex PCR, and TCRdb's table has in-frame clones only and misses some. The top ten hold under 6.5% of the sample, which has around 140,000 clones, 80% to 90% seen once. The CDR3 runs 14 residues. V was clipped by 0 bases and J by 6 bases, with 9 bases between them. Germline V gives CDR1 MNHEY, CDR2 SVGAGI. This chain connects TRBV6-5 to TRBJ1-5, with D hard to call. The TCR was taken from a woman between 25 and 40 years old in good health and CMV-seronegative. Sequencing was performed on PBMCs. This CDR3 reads CASSYSVGGQPQHF. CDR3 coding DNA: TGTGCCAGCAGTTACTCGGTGGGAGGTCAGCCCCAGCATTTT.